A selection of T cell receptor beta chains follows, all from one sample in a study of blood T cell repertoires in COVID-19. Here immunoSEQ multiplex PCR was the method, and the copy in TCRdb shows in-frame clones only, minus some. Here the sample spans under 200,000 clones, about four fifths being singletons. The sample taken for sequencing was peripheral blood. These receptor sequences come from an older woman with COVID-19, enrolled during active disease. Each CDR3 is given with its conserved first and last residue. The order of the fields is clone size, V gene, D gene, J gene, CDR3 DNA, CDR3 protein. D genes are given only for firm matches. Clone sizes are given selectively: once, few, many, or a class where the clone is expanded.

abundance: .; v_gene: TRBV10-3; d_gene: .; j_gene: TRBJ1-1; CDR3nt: TGTGCCATCAGTGAAAGAAGCGACACTGAAGCTTTCTTT; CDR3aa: CAISERSDTEAFF
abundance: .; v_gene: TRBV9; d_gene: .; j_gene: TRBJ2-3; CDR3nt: TGTGCCAGCAGCGTAGGACAGCTACCCCTCACAGATACGCAGTATTTT; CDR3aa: CASSVGQLPLTDTQYF
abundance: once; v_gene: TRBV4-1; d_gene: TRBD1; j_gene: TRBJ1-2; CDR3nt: TGCGCCAGCAGCCAAGGGACAGGGGGTATCTATGGCTACACCTTC; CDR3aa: CASSQGTGGIYGYTF
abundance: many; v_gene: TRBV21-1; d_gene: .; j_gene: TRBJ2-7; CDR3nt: TGTGCCAGCAGCAAAGTTGAGCAGGAGGGCTACGAGCAGTACTTC; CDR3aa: CASSKVEQEGYEQYF
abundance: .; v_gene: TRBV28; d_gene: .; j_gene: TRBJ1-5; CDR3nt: TGTGCCAGCAGTTACTCACAGGGTACCAAGCCCCAGCATTTT; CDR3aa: CASSYSQGTKPQHF
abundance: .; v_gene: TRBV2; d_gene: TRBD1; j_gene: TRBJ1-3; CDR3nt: TGTGCCAGCAACCCAAGGACAGGGGCAGGAAACACCATATATTTT; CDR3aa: CASNPRTGAGNTIYF
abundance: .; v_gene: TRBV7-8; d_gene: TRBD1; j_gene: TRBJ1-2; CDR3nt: TGTGCCAGCAGCTTAGGTGGACAGGGGGTCTATGGCTACACCTTC; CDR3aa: CASSLGGQGVYGYTF
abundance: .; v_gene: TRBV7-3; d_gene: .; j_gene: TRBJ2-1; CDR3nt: TGTGCCAGCAGCTTAACCGGCGGGGCCGGAGACAATGAGCAGTTCTTC; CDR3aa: CASSLTGGAGDNEQFF
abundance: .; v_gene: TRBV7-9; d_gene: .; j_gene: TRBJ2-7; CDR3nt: TGTGCCAGCAGCTCCGATCAAGGCGGGAACTCCTACGAGCAGTACTTC; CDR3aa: CASSSDQGGNSYEQYF
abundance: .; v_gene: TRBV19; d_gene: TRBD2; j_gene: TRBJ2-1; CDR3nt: TGTGCCAGTAGTATAGGCGGGGGGCCCTACAATGAGCAGTTCTTC; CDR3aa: CASSIGGGPYNEQFF
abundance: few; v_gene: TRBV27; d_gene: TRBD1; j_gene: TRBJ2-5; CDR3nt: TGTGCCAGCAGTTTAATAGGGGGCGGGGAGACCCAGTACTTC; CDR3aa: CASSLIGGGETQYF
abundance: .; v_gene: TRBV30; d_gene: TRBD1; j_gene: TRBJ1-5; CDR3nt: TGTGCCTGGAGTTTCGGAAGGACAGGGAATCAGCCCCAGCATTTT; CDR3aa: CAWSFGRTGNQPQHF
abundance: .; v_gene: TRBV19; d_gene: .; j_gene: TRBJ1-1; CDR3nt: TGTGCCAGTAATCAAGGGGCCGACACTGAAGCTTTCTTT; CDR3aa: CASNQGADTEAFF
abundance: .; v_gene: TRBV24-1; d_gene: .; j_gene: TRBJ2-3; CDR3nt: TGTGCCACCAGTGATTTTAATGACAGGCGTACGCAGTATTTT; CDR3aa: CATSDFNDRRTQYF
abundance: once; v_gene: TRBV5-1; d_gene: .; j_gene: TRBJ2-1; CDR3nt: TGCGCCAGCAGCTTGGCTCCCCTCGGGAGCGGGTCCTACAATGAGCAGTTCTTC; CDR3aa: CASSLAPLGSGSYNEQFF
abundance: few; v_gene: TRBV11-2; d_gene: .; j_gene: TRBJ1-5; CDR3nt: TGTGCCAGCAGCCGCCCGGAACGCGAGGACAATCAGCCCCAGCATTTT; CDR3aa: CASSRPEREDNQPQHF
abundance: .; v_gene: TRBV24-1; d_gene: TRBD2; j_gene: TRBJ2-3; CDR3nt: TGTGCCACCAGTGAGACTACCGGACTAGCGGGGGTCACAGATACGCAGTATTTT; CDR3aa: CATSETTGLAGVTDTQYF
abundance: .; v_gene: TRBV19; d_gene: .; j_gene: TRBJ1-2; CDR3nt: TGTGCCAGTAGGGACAGTACCTATGGCTACACCTTC; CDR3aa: CASRDSTYGYTF
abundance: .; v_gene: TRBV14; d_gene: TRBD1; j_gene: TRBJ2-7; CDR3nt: TGTGCCAGCAGCCGGGGGAGACAGGGGTCCCACGAGCAGTACTTC; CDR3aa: CASSRGRQGSHEQYF
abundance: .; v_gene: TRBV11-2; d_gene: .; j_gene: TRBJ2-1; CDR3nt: TGTGCCAGCAGCCTGTCCATCGCCGGGAATGAGCAGTTCTTC; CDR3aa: CASSLSIAGNEQFF
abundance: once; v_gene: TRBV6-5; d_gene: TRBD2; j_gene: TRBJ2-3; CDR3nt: TGTGCCAGCAGTCTTGGAGCGGGGGGGCGAGATACGCAGTATTTT; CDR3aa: CASSLGAGGRDTQYF
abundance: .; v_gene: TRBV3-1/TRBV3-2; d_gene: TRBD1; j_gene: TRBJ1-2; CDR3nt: TGTGCCAGCAGCCAAGCGGGACAGGCCCTCTATGGCTACACCTTC; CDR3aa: CASSQAGQALYGYTF
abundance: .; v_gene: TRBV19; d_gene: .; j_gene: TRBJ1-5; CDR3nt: TGTGCCAGTAGTATAGAAGTAGGACAGAGAGATCAGCCCCAGCATTTT; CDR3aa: CASSIEVGQRDQPQHF
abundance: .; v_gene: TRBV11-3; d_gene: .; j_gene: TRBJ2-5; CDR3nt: TGTGCCAGCAGCTTAGGTGGAGGGATTGAGACCCAAGAGACCCAGTACTTC; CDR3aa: CASSLGGGIETQETQYF